A selection of T cell receptor beta chains follows, all from one sample in a study of vaccination and CD4 T cells after COVID-19. TCRdb processed the PCR reads anew with MiXCR; each CDR3 protein has one entry. Here the sample spans some 10,000 distinct CDR3 sequences, under 60% being singletons. No cognate antigen is known for these TCRs. Specimen: CD4+ T cells from blood, cultured in vitro. These receptors all come from a human donor who had recovered from COVID-19. Each CDR3 is given with its conserved first and last residue. D genes are given only for firm matches. Clone size, where shown, is once, few, many, or a class for clones that have expanded.

d_call j_call v_call clone_size cdr3_nt cdr3_aa
. TRBJ2-5 TRBV25-1 . TGTGCCAGCAGTGCCACCGGGGCTGAAGAGACCCAGTACTTC CASSATGAEETQYF
. TRBJ2-5 TRBV7-9 . TGTGCCAGCAGCTTAGATCCTCGGGGGGCACGGGAGACCCAGTACTTC CASSLDPRGARETQYF
TRBD2 TRBJ2-7 TRBV20-1 . TGCAGTGCTAGAGCCGGGACTAGCGGGGTTCTCTCCTACGAGCAGTACTTC CSARAGTSGVLSYEQYF
. TRBJ1-2 TRBV7-2 few TGTGCCAGCAGCTTAGTACAGAACTATGGCTACACCTTC CASSLVQNYGYTF
. TRBJ2-2 TRBV6-1 . TGTGCCAGCAGATCCGGGCAGGGCTATAACACCGGGGAGCTGTTTTTT CASRSGQGYNTGELFF
. TRBJ1-2 TRBV12-3/TRBV12-4 . TGTGCCAGCAGTTTAGGTTATGGCTACACCTTC CASSLGYGYTF
TRBD1 TRBJ1-1 TRBV7-6 once TGTGCCAGTGCTAATTTAGTCCAGGGGGGGAACACTGAAGCTTTCTTT CASANLVQGGNTEAFF
TRBD2 TRBJ2-4 TRBV19 once TGTGCCAGTAGTCTATGGGGGAGGGCTGTGGTGGGTATGGCCAAAAACATTCAGTACTTC CASSLWGRAVVGMAKNIQYF
. TRBJ1-2 TRBV20-1 few TGCAGTGGGAGGGGGAGGGGACCCTCCTCCTATGGCTACACCTTC CSGRGRGPSSYGYTF
. TRBJ2-4 TRBV7-8 . TGTGCCAGCAGCTTGTCGGGACGGTTAGCCAAAAACATTCAGTACTTC CASSLSGRLAKNIQYF
. TRBJ2-7 TRBV30 . TGTGCCTGGAGTGGACGAGCGCGGGGACACAACGCCTACGAGCAGTACTTC CAWSGRARGHNAYEQYF
TRBD1 TRBJ1-1 TRBV5-1 . TGCGCCAGCAGCCCCGGGACAGGGAACACTGAAGCTTTCTTT CASSPGTGNTEAFF
. TRBJ2-5 TRBV19 . TGTGCCAGTAGTATAGCGGGGGTAGGGAAGGAGACCCAGTACTTC CASSIAGVGKETQYF
. TRBJ2-2 TRBV5-1 few TGCGCCAGCAGCTTAACCAGGGTCACCGGGGAGCTGTTTTTT CASSLTRVTGELFF
TRBD1 TRBJ1-2 TRBV5-5 . TGTGCCAGCAGCACCCGCGGGGAGGGGGCAAATGGCTACACCTTC CASSTRGEGANGYTF
TRBD1 TRBJ1-1 TRBV12-3/TRBV12-4 . TGTGCCAGCAGCCTGACAGGGGATGAAGCTTTCTTT CASSLTGDEAFF
. TRBJ2-2 TRBV6-1 once TGTGCCAGCAGCTTGCTTATGGTGGGTCACACCGGGGAGCTGTTTTTT CASSLLMVGHTGELFF
. TRBJ2-3 TRBV11-3 . TGTGCCAGCAGCTTAGGAGACTACCGCGCTGATACGCAGTATTTT CASSLGDYRADTQYF
TRBD2 TRBJ2-7 TRBV7-9 . TGTGCCAGCAGCCGGGGCTTAGGCGGGGGGGCTGACGAGCAGTACTTC CASSRGLGGGADEQYF
. TRBJ1-4 TRBV2 . TGTGCCAGCACCCGCAGGGTTGGCGAAAAACTGTTTTTT CASTRRVGEKLFF
. TRBJ1-6 TRBV19 . TGTGCCAGTAGTATGTCGGGTTTCTCACCCCTCCACTTT CASSMSGFSPLHF
. TRBJ1-3 TRBV19 . TGTGCCAGCGGACAGCGTTACTCTGGAAACACCATATATTTT CASGQRYSGNTIYF
. TRBJ1-5 TRBV2 few TGTGCCAGCAGTGAAGGGCTTAGCAATCAGCCCCAGCATTTT CASSEGLSNQPQHF
. TRBJ2-7 TRBV6-5 once TGTGCCAGCAGTTACGTCCCAGGTCCCTACGAGCAGTACTTC CASSYVPGPYEQYF
TRBD1 TRBJ1-2 TRBV10-3 . TGTGCCATCAGCCCTTCTAACAGGGGAGGGGAAGGCTACACCTTC CAISPSNRGGEGYTF
. TRBJ1-4 TRBV12-3/TRBV12-4 . TGTGCCAGCACTCCAGTCCGGACGGGTGAAAAACTGTTTTTT CASTPVRTGEKLFF
TRBD2 TRBJ2-1 TRBV5-4 . TGTGCCAGCTTGGGGACTAGCGGGGGGGCCTACAATGAGCAGTTCTTC CASLGTSGGAYNEQFF
. TRBJ1-2 TRBV30 . TGTGCCTGGACCACCCGCGGACAGCCGAACTATGGCTACACCTTC CAWTTRGQPNYGYTF
TRBD1 TRBJ1-1 TRBV18 . TGTGCCAGCTCGGGACAGCTGAACACTGAAGCTTTCTTT CASSGQLNTEAFF
TRBD2 TRBJ2-7 TRBV20-1 . TGCAGTGTCAGTAGCGGGGGGATGTACGAGCAGTACTTC CSVSSGGMYEQYF
. TRBJ2-1 TRBV4-3 . TGCGCCAGCAGACGGACAGTTATCTCCTACAATGAGCAGTTCTTC CASRRTVISYNEQFF
TRBD1 TRBJ1-2 TRBV6-1 . TGTGCCGGTCGGGACAGTGGCTATGGCTACACCTTC CAGRDSGYGYTF
. TRBJ1-1 TRBV10-3 . TGTGCCATCAGTGAGTCGATAAATGGCGCTTTCTTT CAISESINGAFF
. TRBJ1-1 TRBV7-2 . TGTGCCAGCAGCGCTACAGGGTTGAGCACTGAAGCTTTCTTT CASSATGLSTEAFF
TRBD1 TRBJ1-1 TRBV2 . TGTGCCAGCAGTGATTTCAGGGACAGGATGGCTCTGGGGTTT CASSDFRDRMALGF
. TRBJ1-2 TRBV20-1 . TGCAGTGCGGTAACAGGGATCGGCTATGGCTACACCTTC CSAVTGIGYGYTF
TRBD1 TRBJ2-5 TRBV11-3 . TGTGCCAGCAGCTTAGGACAGGGCCTCGGGGCCCAAGAGACCCAGTACTTC CASSLGQGLGAQETQYF
. TRBJ1-1 TRBV5-1 . TGCGCCAGCAGCTTGGGTTCGGCAGGGGTGAACACTGAAGCTTTCTTT CASSLGSAGVNTEAFF
. TRBJ1-1 TRBV14 . TGTGCCAGCAGCCCACTCGCAGGTATCGTTGCTTTCTTT CASSPLAGIVAFF
. TRBJ1-2 TRBV6-5 . TGTGCCAGCAGTTCCGGGACCGGGTTAGGAAGCTATGGCTACACCTTC CASSSGTGLGSYGYTF
TRBD1 TRBJ1-5 TRBV2 . TGTGCCAGCAGTGTTACAGGGGATAGCAATCAGCCCCAGCATTTT CASSVTGDSNQPQHF
TRBD1 TRBJ1-4 TRBV28 few TGTGCCAGCAGCCCTCCCGGACAGGGCGGTAATGAAAAACTGTTTTTT CASSPPGQGGNEKLFF